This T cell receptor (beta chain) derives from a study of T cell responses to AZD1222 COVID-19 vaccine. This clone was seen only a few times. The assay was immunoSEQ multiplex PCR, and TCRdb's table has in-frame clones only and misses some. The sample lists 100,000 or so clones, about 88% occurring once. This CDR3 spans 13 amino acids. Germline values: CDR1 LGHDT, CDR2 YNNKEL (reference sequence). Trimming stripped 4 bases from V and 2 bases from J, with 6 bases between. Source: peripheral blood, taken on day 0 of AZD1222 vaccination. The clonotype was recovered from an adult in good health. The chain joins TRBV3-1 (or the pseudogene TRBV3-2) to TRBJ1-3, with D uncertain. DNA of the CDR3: TGTGCCAGCAGCCTCGCGGCTGGAAACACCATATATTTT. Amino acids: CASSLAAGNTIYF.